Shown below are 8 T cell receptor beta chains from a single sample sequenced in a study of patients and donors after allogeneic stem cell transplantation. TCRdb independently ran MiXCR on the RT-PCR reads; one entry per CDR3 protein. Of about 57,000 distinct CDR3 sequences in the sample, less than 15% are singletons; the top ten hold approximately 33%. Input material: blood, either unsorted or a sorted T cell fraction (not recorded which). The origin of the receptors is a human donor who was either an allogeneic HSCT recipient or a stem cell or donor lymphocyte infusion donor (not recorded which). It is not recorded whose cells these are; they may come from a transplant donor.

The sample holds many counts of this clonotype. The rearrangement links TRBV12-3 or TRBV12-4 to TRBJ2-2; D gene uncertain. The CDR3 runs to 12 residues. The V gene lost 6 bases and the J gene lost 1 base, with 3 bases spanning the gap. The CDR3 loop reads CASRMNTGELFF. The CDR3 DNA reads TGTGCCAGCAGGATGAACACCGGGGAGCTGTTTTTT.

The sample holds many counts of this clonotype. The chain has TRBV6-5 and TRBJ1-4; TRBD1 agrees at 7 bases. CDR3 length equals 14 residues. Germline values: CDR1 MNHEY, CDR2 SVGAGI. The ends lost 8 bases at V and 7 bases at J; junction bases unmatched: 10. CDR3 DNA sequence: TGTGCCAGCGGACACCGGGACAGTCGTGAAAAACTGTTTTTT. The encoded protein is CASGHRDSREKLFF.

At least ten counts were recorded for this clonotype. The genes are TRBV7-2 and TRBJ2-3; 8 bases match TRBD2. V lost 2 bases to trimming and J lost 2 bases; unmatched junction nucleotides: 3. Germline lookup yields CDR1 SGHTA and CDR2 FQGNSA. The CDR3 consists of 15 residues. This chain's CDR3 is CASSLLGLATDTQYF. The CDR3 DNA reads TGTGCCAGCAGCTTATTAGGACTAGCCACAGATACGCAGTATTTT.

This clonotype was recorded at least ten times. The CDR3 reads CSARDQGQNYGYTF. The CDR3 DNA reads as TGCAGTGCTAGAGATCAGGGACAGAACTATGGCTACACCTTC. V is TRBV20-1 and J is TRBJ1-2; 7 bases fit TRBD1. V lost 0 bases to trimming and J lost 2 bases; unmatched junction nucleotides: 3. CDR1 and CDR2 from the germline V gene are DFQATT and SNEGSKA (reference sequence). The CDR3 is 14 residues long.

This clonotype has at least ten counts. This rearrangement joins TRBV6-5 to TRBJ2-1, with unresolved D. From germline, CDR1 is MNHEY and CDR2 SVGAGI. The CDR3 consists of 16 residues. Trimming took 0 bases from V and 1 from J, leaving 10 bases between them. The CDR3 loop reads CASSYSMAASYNEQFF. In DNA form, the CDR3 reads TGTGCCAGCAGTTACTCGATGGCGGCTTCCTACAATGAGCAGTTCTTC.

This clonotype was seen a handful of times. V is TRBV20-1 and J is TRBJ2-1; 7 bases match TRBD2. This CDR3 spans 15 amino acids. With 6 bases clipped from V and 4 bases from J, the junction kept 12 bases outside the gene matches. The germline V gene encodes CDR1 DFQATT and CDR2 SNEGSKA (reference sequence). This CDR3 is CSAKTVSSGYNEQFF. The DNA for the CDR3 is TGCAGTGCAAAGACAGTTTCTAGCGGATACAATGAGCAGTTCTTC.

This clonotype was counted at least ten times. The chain is built from TRBV4-1 and TRBJ1-1, with D unclear. CDR1 is MGHRA, CDR2 YSYEKL, per germline. The CDR3 extends over 13 amino acids. Trimming removed 1 base from V and 0 bases from J, with 3 bases in between. The CDR3 is CASSQGMNTEAFF. As DNA, the CDR3 is TGCGCCAGCAGCCAAGGAATGAACACTGAAGCTTTCTTT.

This clonotype was observed many times. The chain uses TRBV27 and TRBJ1-2; tentative D call: TRBD1 (5 bases). CDR1 and CDR2 (germline): MNHEY, SMNVEV (reference sequence). This CDR3 contains 16 residues. Trimming pared 1 base from V and 2 bases from J, leaving 14 bases between. The chain's CDR3 is CASSLLGQDINYGYTF. The CDR3 DNA reads TGTGCCAGCAGTTTATTGGGGCAGGACATAAACTATGGCTACACCTTC.